This T cell receptor (beta chain) is drawn from a study of CD8 T cells in Susac syndrome. V was pared by 2 bases and J by 6 bases, with 13 bases of the junction left unmatched. This CDR3 is built from 16 residues. Germline CDR1 is GTSNPN and CDR2 is SVGIG (reference sequence). Reverse transcription used 0.5 to 1 ug RNA and random hexamers. Amplification of TCR beta CDR3 spanned 54 Vbeta and 13 Jbeta via immunoSEQ multiplex PCR. TCRdb reprocessed the immunoSEQ multiplex PCR reads with MiXCR, giving one entry per CDR3 protein. The data show about 180,000 distinct CDR3 sequences, under 95% seen once. The source of this sequence is a human donor with multiple sclerosis. The sequenced sample consisted of CD4+ T cells from PBMCs. This chain uses TRBV30 with TRBJ1-5; 7 positions agree with TRBD1. The CDR3 spells CAWSPPSGGDSQPQHF. CDR3 nucleotide sequence: TGTGCCTGGAGTCCGCCTTCAGGGGGGGATTCTCAGCCCCAGCATTTT.